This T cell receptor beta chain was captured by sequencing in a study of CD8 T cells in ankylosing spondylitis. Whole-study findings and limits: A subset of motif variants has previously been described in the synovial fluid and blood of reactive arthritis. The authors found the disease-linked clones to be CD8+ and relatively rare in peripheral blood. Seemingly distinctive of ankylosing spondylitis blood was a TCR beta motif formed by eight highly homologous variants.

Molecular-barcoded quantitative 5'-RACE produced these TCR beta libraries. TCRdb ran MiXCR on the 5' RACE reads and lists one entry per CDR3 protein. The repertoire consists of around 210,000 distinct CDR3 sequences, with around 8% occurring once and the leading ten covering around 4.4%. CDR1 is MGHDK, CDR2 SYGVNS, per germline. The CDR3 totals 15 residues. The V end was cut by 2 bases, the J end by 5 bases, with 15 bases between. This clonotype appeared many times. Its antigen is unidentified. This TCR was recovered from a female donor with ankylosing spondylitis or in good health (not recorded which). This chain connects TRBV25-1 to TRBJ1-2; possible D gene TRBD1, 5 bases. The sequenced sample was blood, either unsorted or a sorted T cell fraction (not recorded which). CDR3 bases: TGTGCCAGCAGTGAAATTAGGGACCTAATTTATGGCTACACCTTC. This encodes CASSEIRDLIYGYTF.